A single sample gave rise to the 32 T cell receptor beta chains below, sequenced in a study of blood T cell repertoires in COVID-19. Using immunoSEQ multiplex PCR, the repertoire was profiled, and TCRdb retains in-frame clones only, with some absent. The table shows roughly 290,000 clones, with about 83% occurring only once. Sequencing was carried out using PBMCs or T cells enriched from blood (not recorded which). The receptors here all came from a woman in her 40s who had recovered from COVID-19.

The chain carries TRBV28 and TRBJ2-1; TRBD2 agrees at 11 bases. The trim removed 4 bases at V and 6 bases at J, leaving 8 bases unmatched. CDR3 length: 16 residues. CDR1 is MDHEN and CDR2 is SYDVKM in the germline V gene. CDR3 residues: CASSWLGSGRGNEQFF. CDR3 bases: TGTGCCAGCAGTTGGCTGGGTAGCGGGAGGGGCAATGAGCAGTTCTTC.

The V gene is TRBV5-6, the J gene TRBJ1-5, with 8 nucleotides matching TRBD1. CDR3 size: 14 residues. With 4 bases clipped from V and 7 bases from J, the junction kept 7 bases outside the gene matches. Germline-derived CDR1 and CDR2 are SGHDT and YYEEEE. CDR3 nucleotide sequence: TGTGCCAGCAGCCAACAGGACAGGGCACAGCCCCAGCATTTT. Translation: CASSQQDRAQPQHF.

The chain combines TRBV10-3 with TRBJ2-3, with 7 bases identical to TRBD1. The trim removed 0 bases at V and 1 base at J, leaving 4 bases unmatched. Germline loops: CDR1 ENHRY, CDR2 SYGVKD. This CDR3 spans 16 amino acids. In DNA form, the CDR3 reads TGTGCCATCAGTGAGTCCCTACAGGGGCGCACAGATACGCAGTATTTT. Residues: CAISESLQGRTDTQYF.

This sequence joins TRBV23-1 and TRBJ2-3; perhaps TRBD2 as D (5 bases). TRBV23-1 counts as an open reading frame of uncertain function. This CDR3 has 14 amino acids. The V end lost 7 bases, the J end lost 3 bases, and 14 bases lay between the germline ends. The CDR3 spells CASTRGLVTDTQYF. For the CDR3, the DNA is TGCGCCAGCACGCGAGGGCTAGTGACAGATACGCAGTATTTT.

The CDR3 is CASSEVNSGVQETQYF. CDR3 in DNA: TGTGCCAGCAGTGAAGTTAATAGCGGGGTACAAGAGACCCAGTACTTC. The chain combines TRBV6-1 with TRBJ2-5; 8 bases line up with TRBD2. Germline V CDR1 and CDR2: MNHNS, SASEGT. This CDR3 spans 16 amino acids. Trimming removed 1 base from V and 2 bases from J; junction bases left unmatched: 6.

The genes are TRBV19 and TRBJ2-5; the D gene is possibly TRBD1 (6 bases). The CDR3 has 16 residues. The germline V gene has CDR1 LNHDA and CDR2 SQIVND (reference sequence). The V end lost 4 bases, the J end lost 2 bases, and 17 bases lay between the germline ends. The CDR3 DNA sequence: TGTGCCAGTAGTAATCCCGGTGCAACAGGGCAAGAGACCCAGTACTTC. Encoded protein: CASSNPGATGQETQYF.

The CDR3 sequence: CASSKMAQRGCNQPQHF. DNA of the CDR3: TGTGCCAGCAGCAAAATGGCCCAACGGGGATGCAATCAGCCCCAGCATTTT. The chain has TRBV21-1 and TRBJ1-5. TRBV21-1 is noted as a pseudogene. There are 17 residues in the CDR3.

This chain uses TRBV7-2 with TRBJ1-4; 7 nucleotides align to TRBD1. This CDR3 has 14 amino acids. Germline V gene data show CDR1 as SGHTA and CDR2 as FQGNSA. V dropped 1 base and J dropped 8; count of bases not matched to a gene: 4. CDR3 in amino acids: CASSLDRGWEKLFF. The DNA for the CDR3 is TGTGCCAGCAGCTTAGACAGGGGTTGGGAAAAACTGTTTTTT.

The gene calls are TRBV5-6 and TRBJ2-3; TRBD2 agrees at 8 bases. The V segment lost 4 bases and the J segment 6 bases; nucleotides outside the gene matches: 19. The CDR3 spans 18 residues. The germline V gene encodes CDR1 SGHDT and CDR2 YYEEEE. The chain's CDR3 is CASSPQSGSNPHRDTQYF. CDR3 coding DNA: TGTGCCAGCAGCCCCCAGAGCGGGAGCAACCCTCACCGTGATACGCAGTATTTT.

The chain's CDR3 is CASSSKIGREAGSDEQYF. The CDR3 bases are TGCGCCAGCAGCTCTAAAATTGGGCGGGAGGCGGGATCGGACGAGCAGTACTTC. V is TRBV5-1 and J is TRBJ2-7, with TRBD2 matching 8 bases. The CDR3 length is 18 residues. J was trimmed by 5 bases and V by 3 bases; bases with no gene match: 19. In germline, CDR1 is SGHRS, CDR2 YFSETQ. Using reference TRBV5-1 and TRBJ2-7 for the parts outside the CDR3, the full variable domain is KAGVTQTPRYLIKTRGQQVTLSCSPISGHRSVSWYQQTPGQGLQFLFEYFSETQRNKGNFPGRFSGRQFSNSRSEMNVSTLELGDSALYLCASSSKIGREAGSDEQYFGPGTRLTVT.

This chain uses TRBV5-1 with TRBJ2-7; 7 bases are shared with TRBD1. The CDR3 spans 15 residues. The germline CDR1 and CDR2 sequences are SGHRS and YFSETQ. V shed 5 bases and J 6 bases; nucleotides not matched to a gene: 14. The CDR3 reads CASSPGHEGGAEQYF. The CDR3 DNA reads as TGCGCCAGCAGTCCCGGCCATGAAGGGGGCGCCGAGCAGTACTTC.

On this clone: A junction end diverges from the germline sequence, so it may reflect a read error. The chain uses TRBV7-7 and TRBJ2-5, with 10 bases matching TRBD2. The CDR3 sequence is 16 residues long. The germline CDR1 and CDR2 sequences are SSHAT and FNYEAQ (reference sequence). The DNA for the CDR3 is TGTGCTAGCAGCCCCCTTAGCGGGAGGAGCGGGGAGACCCAGTACTTC. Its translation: CASSPLSGRSGETQYF.

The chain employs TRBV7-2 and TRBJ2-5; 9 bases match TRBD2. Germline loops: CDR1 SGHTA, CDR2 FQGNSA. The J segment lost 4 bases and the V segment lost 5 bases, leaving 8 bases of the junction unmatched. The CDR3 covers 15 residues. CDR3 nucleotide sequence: TGTGCCAGCAGCCCTCCTAGCGGGATTAGAGAGACCCAGTACTTC. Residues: CASSPPSGIRETQYF.

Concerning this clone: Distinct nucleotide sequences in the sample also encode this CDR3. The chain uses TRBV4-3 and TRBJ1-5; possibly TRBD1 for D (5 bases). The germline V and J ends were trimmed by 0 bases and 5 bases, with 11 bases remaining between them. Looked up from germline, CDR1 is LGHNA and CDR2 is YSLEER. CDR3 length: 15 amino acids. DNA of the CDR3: TGCGCCAGCAGCCAAGAGGGCAGGGCCGATCAGCCCCAGCATTTT. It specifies CASSQEGRADQPQHF.

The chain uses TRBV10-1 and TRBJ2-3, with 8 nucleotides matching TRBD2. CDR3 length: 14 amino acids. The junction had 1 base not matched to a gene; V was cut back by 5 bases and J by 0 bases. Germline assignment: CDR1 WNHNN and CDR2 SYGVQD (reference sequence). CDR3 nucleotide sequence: TGCGCCAGCAGTTCTAGCGGGAGCACAGATACGCAGTATTTT. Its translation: CASSSSGSTDTQYF.

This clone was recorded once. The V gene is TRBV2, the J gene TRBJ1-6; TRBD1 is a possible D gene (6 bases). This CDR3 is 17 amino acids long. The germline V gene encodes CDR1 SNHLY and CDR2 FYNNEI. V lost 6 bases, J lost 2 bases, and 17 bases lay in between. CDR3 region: CASRPRGKPTYNSPLHF. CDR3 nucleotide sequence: TGTGCCAGCAGACCAAGGGGGAAGCCCACCTATAATTCACCCCTCCACTTT. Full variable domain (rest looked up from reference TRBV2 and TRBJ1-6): EPEVTQTPSHQVTQMGQEVILRCVPISNHLYFYWYRQILGQKVEFLVSFYNNEISEKSEIFDDQFSVERPDGSNFTLKIRSTKLEDSAMYFCASRPRGKPTYNSPLHFGNGTRLTVT.

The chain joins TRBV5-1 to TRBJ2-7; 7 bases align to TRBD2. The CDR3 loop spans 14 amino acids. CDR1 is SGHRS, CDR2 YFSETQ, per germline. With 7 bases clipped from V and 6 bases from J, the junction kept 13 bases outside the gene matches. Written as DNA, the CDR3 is TGCGCCAGCGGACTCATGGCGGGAGTCCGCGAGCAGTACTTC. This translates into CASGLMAGVREQYF.

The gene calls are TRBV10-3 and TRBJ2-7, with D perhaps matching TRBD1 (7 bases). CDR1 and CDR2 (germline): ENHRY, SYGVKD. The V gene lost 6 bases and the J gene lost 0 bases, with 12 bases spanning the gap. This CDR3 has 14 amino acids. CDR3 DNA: TGTGCCATCAGCGGACAGGAGGGCTCCTACGAGCAGTACTTC. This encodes CAISGQEGSYEQYF.

The chain's CDR3 is CASSLQVLNTEAFF. CDR3 bases: TGTGCCAGCAGTCTACAGGTGTTGAACACTGAAGCTTTCTTT. The chain carries TRBV28 and TRBJ1-1; the D gene is possibly TRBD1 (5 bases). Trimming left V 5 bases short and J 0 bases short, with 10 bases between. The CDR3 has 14 amino acids. Germline loops: CDR1 MDHEN, CDR2 SYDVKM.

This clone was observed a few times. The CDR3 sequence is CASRGDFPSSYNEQFF. The CDR3 region has the DNA TGTGCCAGCAGGGGGGACTTTCCGAGCTCCTACAATGAGCAGTTCTTC. This chain uses TRBV2 with TRBJ2-1; the D gene is possibly TRBD2 (6 bases). Germline assignment: CDR1 SNHLY and CDR2 FYNNEI. CDR3 length: 16 amino acids. With 6 bases removed from V and 0 bases from J, the gap between germline ends came to 15 bases.

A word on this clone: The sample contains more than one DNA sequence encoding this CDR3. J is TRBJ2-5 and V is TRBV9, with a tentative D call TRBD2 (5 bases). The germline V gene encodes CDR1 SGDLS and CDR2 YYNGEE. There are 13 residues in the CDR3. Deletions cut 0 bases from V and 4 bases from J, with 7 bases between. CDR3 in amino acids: CASSVGGRETQYF. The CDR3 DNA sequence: TGTGCCAGCAGCGTAGGAGGGAGAGAGACCCAGTACTTC.

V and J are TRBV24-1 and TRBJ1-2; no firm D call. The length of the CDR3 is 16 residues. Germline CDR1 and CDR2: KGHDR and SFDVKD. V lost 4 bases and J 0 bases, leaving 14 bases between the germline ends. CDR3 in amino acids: CATSDSDPGPNYGYTF. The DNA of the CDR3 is TGTGCCACCAGTGACTCTGACCCTGGGCCTAACTATGGCTACACCTTC.

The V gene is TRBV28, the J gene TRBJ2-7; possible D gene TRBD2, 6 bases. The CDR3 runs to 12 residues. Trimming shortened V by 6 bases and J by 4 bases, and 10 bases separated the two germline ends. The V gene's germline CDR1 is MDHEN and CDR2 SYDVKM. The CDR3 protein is CASRGLQYEQYF. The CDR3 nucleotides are TGTGCCAGCAGGGGACTGCAATACGAGCAGTACTTC. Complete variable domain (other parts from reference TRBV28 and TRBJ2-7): DVKVTQSSRYLVKRTGEKVFLECVQDMDHENMFWYRQDPGLGLRLIYFSYDVKMKEKGDIPEGYSVSREKKERFSLILESASTNQTSMYLCASRGLQYEQYFGPGTRLTVT.

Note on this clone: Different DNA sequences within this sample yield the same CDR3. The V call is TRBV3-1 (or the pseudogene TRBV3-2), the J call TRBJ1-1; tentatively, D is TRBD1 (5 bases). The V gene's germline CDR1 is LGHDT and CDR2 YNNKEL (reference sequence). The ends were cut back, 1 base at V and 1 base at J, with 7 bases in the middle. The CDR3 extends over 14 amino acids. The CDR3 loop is CASSQGTGNTEAFF. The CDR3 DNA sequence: TGTGCCAGCAGCCAAGGAACAGGGAACACTGAAGCTTTCTTT.

This CDR3 reads CASRKVLANTDTQYF. Written as DNA, the CDR3 is TGTGCCAGCAGAAAGGTACTAGCGAACACAGATACGCAGTATTTT. The J gene is TRBJ2-3, the V gene TRBV7-9; 7 bases agree with TRBD2. CDR1 is SEHNR and CDR2 is FQNEAQ in the germline V gene (reference sequence). The CDR3 runs to 15 residues. After removal of 6 bases from V and 2 bases from J, the junction contained 8 bases not matched to a gene.

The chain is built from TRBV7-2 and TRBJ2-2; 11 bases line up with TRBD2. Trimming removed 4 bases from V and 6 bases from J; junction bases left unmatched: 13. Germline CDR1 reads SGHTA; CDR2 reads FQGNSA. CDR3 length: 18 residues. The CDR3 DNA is TGTGCCAGCAGCTCCCTCGGGAAGCTAGCGGGAGGCGCCGGGGAGCTGTTTTTT. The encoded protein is CASSSLGKLAGGAGELFF.

CDR3: CASSLGGQGKTQYF. In DNA form, the CDR3 reads TGTGCCAGCAGCTTAGGGGGCCAGGGGAAGACCCAGTACTTC. The J gene is TRBJ2-5, the V gene TRBV7-2; TRBD1 might be the D (6 bases). There are 14 residues in the CDR3. Deletions cut 1 base from V and 6 bases from J, with 12 bases between. Germline V gene lookup returns CDR1 SGHTA and CDR2 FQGNSA. Complete variable domain (other parts from reference TRBV7-2 and TRBJ2-5): GAGVSQSPSNKVTEKGKDVELRCDPISGHTALYWYRQSLGQGLEFLIYFQGNSAPDKSGLPSDRFSAERTGGSVSTLTIQRTQQEDSAVYLCASSLGGQGKTQYFGPGTRLLVL.

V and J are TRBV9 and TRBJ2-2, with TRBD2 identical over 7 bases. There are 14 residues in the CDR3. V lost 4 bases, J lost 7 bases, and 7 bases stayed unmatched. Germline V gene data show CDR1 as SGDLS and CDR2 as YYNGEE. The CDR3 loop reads CASSPRLAGGELFF. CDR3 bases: TGTGCCAGCAGCCCCCGACTAGCCGGCGGGGAGCTGTTTTTT.

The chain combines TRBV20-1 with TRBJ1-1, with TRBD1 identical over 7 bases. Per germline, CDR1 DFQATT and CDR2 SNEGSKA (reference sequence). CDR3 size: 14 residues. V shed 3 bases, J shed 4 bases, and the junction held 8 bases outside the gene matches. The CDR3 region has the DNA TGCAGTGCTAGTTTACCCACAGGGGCCACTGAAGCTTTCTTT. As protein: CSASLPTGATEAFF.

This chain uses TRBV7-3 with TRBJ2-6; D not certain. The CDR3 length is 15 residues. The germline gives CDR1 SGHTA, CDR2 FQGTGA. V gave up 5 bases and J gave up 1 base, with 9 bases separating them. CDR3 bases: TGTGCCAGCAGCCCTAGTTCTTCTGGGGCCAACGTCCTGACTTTC. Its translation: CASSPSSSGANVLTF.

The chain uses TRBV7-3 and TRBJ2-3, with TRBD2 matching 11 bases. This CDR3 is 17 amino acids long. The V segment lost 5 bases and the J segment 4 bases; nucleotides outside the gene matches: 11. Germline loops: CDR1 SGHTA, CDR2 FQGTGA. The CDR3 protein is CASSPQAGTSGADTQYF. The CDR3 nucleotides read TGTGCCAGCAGCCCCCAGGCCGGGACTAGCGGAGCAGATACGCAGTATTTT.

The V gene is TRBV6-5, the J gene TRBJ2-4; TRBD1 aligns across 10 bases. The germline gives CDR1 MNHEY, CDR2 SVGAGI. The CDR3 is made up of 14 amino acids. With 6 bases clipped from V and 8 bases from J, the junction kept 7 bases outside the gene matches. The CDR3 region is CASSLRDRGHIQYF. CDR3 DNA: TGTGCCAGCAGCTTGCGGGACAGGGGTCACATTCAGTACTTC.